The rows below give T cell receptor beta chains drawn from one sample of a study of blood T cell repertoires in COVID-19. Clones were sequenced by immunoSEQ multiplex PCR, and TCRdb holds only the in-frame ones, with some missing. The data contain about 250,000 clones, 84% of them singletons. The sequencing sample was made of peripheral blood. The receptors shown here come from a person aged 65-85 years with COVID-19, enrolled during active disease. Each CDR3 is given with its conserved first and last residue. Each record gives: D gene, clone size, J gene, V gene, CDR3 DNA, CDR3 protein. A D gene is named only where the DNA matches it firmly. Size values are once, few and many counts, or a class for expanded clones, and some rows have none.

NA | few | TRBJ2-3 | TRBV4-3 | TGCGCCAGCAGCCAAGATCAGGGATCCAGCACAGATACGCAGTATTTT | CASSQDQGSSTDTQYF
NA | few | TRBJ1-5 | TRBV28 | TGTGCCAGCAGTCAGGACAGCTATAGCAATCAGCCCCAGCATTTT | CASSQDSYSNQPQHF
TRBD1 | NA | TRBJ2-3 | TRBV5-5 | TGTGCCAGCAGCTCCATTCTTATAGACAGGGTGGCAGGTCATACGCAGTATTTT | CASSSILIDRVAGHTQYF
NA | NA | TRBJ1-1 | TRBV21-1 | TGTGCCAGCAGCGCGGCCCATGGAACCACTGAAGCTTTCTTT | CASSAAHGTTEAFF
NA | once | TRBJ1-2 | TRBV18 | TGTGCCAGCTCACCAGAGGCGGCGGGCTATGGCTACACCTTC | CASSPEAAGYGYTF
NA | NA | TRBJ1-5 | TRBV28 | TGTGCCAGCAGTTCTCTTGGGGCAAACAATCAGCCCCAGCATTTT | CASSSLGANNQPQHF
NA | NA | TRBJ1-3 | TRBV6-5 | TGTGCCAGCAGTTCGGTTGACAGCTCTGGAAACACCATATATTTT | CASSSVDSSGNTIYF
TRBD2 | NA | TRBJ2-1 | TRBV6-5 | TGTGCCAGCAAACCAAGAGCCGGGGGGACTGGGGATCAGTTCTTC | CASKPRAGGTGDQFF
TRBD1 | NA | TRBJ2-7 | TRBV5-1 | TGCGCCAGCAGCCAAACCCCAGGGGGTGGTGAGCAGTACTTC | CASSQTPGGGEQYF
TRBD1 | few | TRBJ2-7 | TRBV5-6 | TGTGCCAGCAGTGGCGGGACAGGGAGCCTCTACGAGCAGTACTTC | CASSGGTGSLYEQYF
NA | NA | TRBJ2-3 | TRBV7-2 | TGTGCCAGCAGCTTAGTGTTCGAGCCGATGAGGGCCAAGGCAGATACGCAGTATTTT | CASSLVFEPMRAKADTQYF
TRBD1 | NA | TRBJ1-1 | TRBV4-2 | TGTGCCAGCAGCCTGGGGCCGGGACAGAGGACTGAAGCTTTCTTT | CASSLGPGQRTEAFF
NA | NA | TRBJ1-5 | TRBV5-8 | TGTGCCAGCAAAAGCGGGACATCGGTGGGGGGCAATCAGCCCCAGCATTTT | CASKSGTSVGGNQPQHF
TRBD1 | NA | TRBJ2-5 | TRBV5-1 | TGCGCCAGCAGCTTGTTGGACCTGACAGGGTTCGAGACCCAGTACTTC | CASSLLDLTGFETQYF
NA | NA | TRBJ2-1 | TRBV3-1/TRBV3-2 | TGTGCCAGCAGCACAGGGGACTGGGAAGTCGGGGAGCAGTTCTTC | CASSTGDWEVGEQFF
TRBD1 | many | TRBJ2-7 | TRBV30 | TGTGCCTGCCGGGACAGAACTTACGAGCAGTACTTC | CACRDRTYEQYF
TRBD1 | NA | TRBJ1-5 | TRBV19 | TGTGCCAGTAGGCGACAGGGGGCGCGACAGCCCCAGCATTTT | CASRRQGARQPQHF
TRBD2 | NA | TRBJ2-3 | TRBV28 | TGTGCCAGCAGTTTGGGAGGGGTGGACGATACGCAGTATTTT | CASSLGGVDDTQYF
TRBD1 | many | TRBJ1-2 | TRBV25-1 | TGTGCCAGCAGTGAATATTCGGGACAGTTAGGCTACACCTTC | CASSEYSGQLGYTF
NA | few | TRBJ2-5 | TRBV6-5 | TGTGCCAGCAGTCCCCGGGCGGGCAGGTCGGAGACCCAGTACTTC | CASSPRAGRSETQYF
NA | NA | TRBJ1-6 | TRBV7-9 | TGTGCCAGCAGCTTACATCGAAGGGGGTTCCCCTCACCCCTCCACTTT | CASSLHRRGFPSPLHF
TRBD1 | few | TRBJ1-2 | TRBV6-5 | TGTGCCACCCACAGGGGTGCCAACTATGGCTACACCTTC | CATHRGANYGYTF
NA | NA | TRBJ1-4 | TRBV7-2 | TGTGCCAGCAGCCCTCGGCACAGGGAGAGTGAAAAACTGTTTTTT | CASSPRHRESEKLFF
TRBD1 | few | TRBJ1-5 | TRBV28 | TGTGCCAGCAGTCCCCGGACAGGGGCGCGTCAGCCCCAGCATTTT | CASSPRTGARQPQHF
TRBD1 | NA | TRBJ2-7 | TRBV2 | TGTGCCAGCAGTGACGGGACAGACTCTGCCTGGTCCCCCTACGAGCAGTACTTC | CASSDGTDSAWSPYEQYF